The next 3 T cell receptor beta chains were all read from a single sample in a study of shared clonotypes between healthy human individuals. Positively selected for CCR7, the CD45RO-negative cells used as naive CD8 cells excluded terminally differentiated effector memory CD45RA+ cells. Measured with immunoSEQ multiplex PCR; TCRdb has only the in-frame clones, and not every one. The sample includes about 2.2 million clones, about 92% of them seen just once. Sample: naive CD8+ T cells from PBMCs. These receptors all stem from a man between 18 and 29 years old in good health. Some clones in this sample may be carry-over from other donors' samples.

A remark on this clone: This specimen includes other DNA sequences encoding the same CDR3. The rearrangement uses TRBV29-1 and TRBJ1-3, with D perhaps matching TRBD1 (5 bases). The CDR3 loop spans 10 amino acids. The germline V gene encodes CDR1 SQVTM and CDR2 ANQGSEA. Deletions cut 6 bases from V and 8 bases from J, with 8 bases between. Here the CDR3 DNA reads TGCAGCGTGGGGGGGGACACCATATATTTT. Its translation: CSVGGDTIYF.

The CDR3 loop reads CASSQGITAPYGYTF. In DNA, the CDR3 is TGTGCCAGCAGCCAAGGTATCACTGCCCCCTATGGCTACACCTTC. The chain combines TRBV14 with TRBJ1-2; D gene uncertain. The length of the CDR3 is 15 residues. Per the germline V gene, CDR1 is SGHDN and CDR2 is FVKESK. Trimming left V 1 base short and J 4 bases short, with 13 bases between. Drawing the rest from reference TRBV14 and TRBJ1-2, the complete variable domain is EAGVTQFPSHSVIEKGQTVTLRCDPISGHDNLYWYRRVMGKEIKFLLHFVKESKQDESGMPNNRFLAERTGGTYSTLKVQPAELEDSGVYFCASSQGITAPYGYTFGSGTRLTVV.

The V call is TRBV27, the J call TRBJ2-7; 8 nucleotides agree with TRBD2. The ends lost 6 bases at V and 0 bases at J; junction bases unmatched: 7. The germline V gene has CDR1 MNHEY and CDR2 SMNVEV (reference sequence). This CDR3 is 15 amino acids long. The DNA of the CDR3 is TGTGCCAGCAGACTTTCTAGCGGGCCCTCCTACGAGCAGTACTTC. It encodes CASRLSSGPSYEQYF.